This TCR beta chain originates from a study of shared clonotypes between healthy human individuals. The CDR3 is 15 amino acids. Deletions cut 5 bases from V and 6 bases from J, with 20 bases between. Germline CDR1 is MNHNY and CDR2 is SVGAGI (reference sequence). CD4+ cells were split into CD45RA+ naive and CD45RA-negative memory subsets. TCRdb keeps only in-frame clones here, not all; method: immunoSEQ multiplex PCR. The top ten hold 10% of the sample, which has about 340,000 clones, around 70% seen once. The V gene is TRBV6-6, the J gene TRBJ2-7; D is possibly TRBD1 or TRBD2 (5 bases each). The source is a man aged 25-45 years in good health. The source material was memory CD4+ T cells sorted from blood. Subset in this sample: CD45RA-negative fraction. This CDR3 is CASSKPGTRSLEQYF. Here the CDR3 DNA reads TGTGCCAGCAGTAAACCCGGGACCAGATCCCTCGAGCAGTACTTC.